This passage covers 28 T cell receptor beta chains from one sample sequenced in a study of persistence of HIV-infected CD4 T cells. This was the immunoSEQ version 4 assay in survey mode. Some clones are missing from TCRdb's copy, which holds only in-frame ones; the method was immunoSEQ multiplex PCR. The sample has 50,000 or so clones; approximately 72% are singletons. Antigen specificity for these receptors is unknown. Cells were stimulated with CMV-infected fibroblast lysates at about 9.4 ug/mL. Sorted nonresponding memory CD4+ T cells were CD40L-negative, CD69-negative, CD45RO-high. The starting material was CD4+ T cells sorted from PBMCs after roughly 20-hour stimulation, obtained from a patient who received antiretroviral therapy. Source of these receptors: an adult man with HIV who was CMV-seropositive.

The rearrangement joins TRBV5-6 to TRBJ1-2, with TRBD1 identical over 7 bases. Germline CDR1 and CDR2: SGHDT and YYEEEE. The CDR3 has 14 residues. Trimming removed 4 bases from V and 2 bases from J; junction bases left unmatched: 5. The CDR3 DNA reads TGTGCCAGCAGCATCAGACAGGGCAACTATGGCTACACCTTC. Translation: CASSIRQGNYGYTF.

The sample holds a few counts of this clone. The chain uses TRBV6-5 and TRBJ2-3, with D unclear. The V gene lost 7 bases and the J gene lost 8 bases, with 13 bases spanning the gap. The CDR3 sequence is 12 residues long. The germline gives CDR1 MNHEY, CDR2 SVGAGI. CDR3 coding DNA: TGTGCCAGCAAGACCCCCTCCGGTACGCAGTATTTT. Its protein is CASKTPSGTQYF.

V gene TRBV7-9 combines with J gene TRBJ1-2, with 7 bases fitting TRBD1. CDR1 and CDR2 from the germline V gene are SEHNR and FQNEAQ (reference sequence). V dropped 5 bases and J dropped 5; count of bases not matched to a gene: 5. This CDR3 spans 13 amino acids. The CDR3 nucleotides are TGTGCCAGCAGCGCGGGGACAGAGTATGGCTACACCTTC. Translation: CASSAGTEYGYTF.

The V gene is TRBV27, the J gene TRBJ1-1; no clear D gene. The CDR3 covers 15 residues. Between the trimmed V and J ends, which lost 6 bases and 1 base, there was a span of 15 bases. The germline V gene has CDR1 MNHEY and CDR2 SMNVEV (reference sequence). CDR3 sequence reads: CASRPTEEKNTEAFF. The CDR3 DNA follows: TGTGCCAGCAGACCAACAGAGGAGAAGAACACTGAAGCTTTCTTT.

The rearrangement links TRBV10-3 to TRBJ2-7; TRBD1 might be the D (6 bases). CDR1 ENHRY and CDR2 SYGVKD come from the germline V gene. V was clipped by 0 bases and J by 2 bases, with 20 bases between them. The CDR3 covers 18 residues. CDR3 bases: TGTGCCATCAGTGAGTCAAGGGGTGGACAGTTACTTACCTACGAGCAGTACTTC. Its protein product is CAISESRGGQLLTYEQYF.

This clone was picked up one time. V and J are TRBV5-1 and TRBJ1-1, with 8 bases fitting TRBD1. Germline values: CDR1 SGHRS, CDR2 YFSETQ. This CDR3 has 17 amino acids. Trimming took 1 base from V and 4 from J; bases not matched to a gene: 12. The CDR3 DNA is TGCGCCAGCAGCTTGCGGTCAGTCGGGCAGGGGGCCACTGAAGCTTTCTTT. Translating gives CASSLRSVGQGATEAFF. Together with reference TRBV5-1 and TRBJ1-1, the CDR3 gives the full variable domain: KAGVTQTPRYLIKTRGQQVTLSCSPISGHRSVSWYQQTPGQGLQFLFEYFSETQRNKGNFPGRFSGRQFSNSRSEMNVSTLELGDSALYLCASSLRSVGQGATEAFFGQGTRLTVV.

CDR3 sequence (DNA): TGTGCCAGTAGTGGGGTCCGGGAGCAGCCCCAGCATTTT. This gives the protein CASSGVREQPQHF. The V call is TRBV19, the J call TRBJ1-5; D unclear. In germline, CDR1 is LNHDA, CDR2 SQIVND (reference sequence). Trimming pared 5 bases from V and 7 bases from J, leaving 12 bases between. The CDR3 totals 13 residues.

The rearrangement links TRBV19 to TRBJ2-4; unclear D gene. Looked up from germline, CDR1 is LNHDA and CDR2 is SQIVND (reference sequence). Trimming left V 3 bases short and J 1 base short, with 13 bases between. This CDR3 spans 16 amino acids. CDR3 residues: CASSIYANGAKNIQYF. CDR3 bases: TGTGCCAGTAGTATTTACGCTAATGGGGCCAAAAACATTCAGTACTTC.

The chain links TRBV4-3 to TRBJ1-5; TRBD1 might be the D (6 bases). V was trimmed by 0 bases and J by 9 bases, leaving 15 bases between them. The CDR3 sequence is 15 residues long. Germline CDR1 is LGHNA and CDR2 is YSLEER. CDR3 amino acids: CASSQDTGGRGPQHF. Written as DNA, the CDR3 is TGCGCCAGCAGCCAAGATACTGGGGGGCGGGGGCCCCAGCATTTT.

The table lists this clone with a count of one. The gene calls are TRBV6-5 and TRBJ2-1; 9 nucleotides agree with TRBD1. V was pared by 2 bases and J by 7 bases, with 9 bases of the junction left unmatched. This CDR3 comprises 16 residues. CDR1 and CDR2 (germline): MNHEY, SVGAGI. The DNA of the CDR3 is TGTGCCAGCAGTTACCTCGGGACAGGGTTAGAGAATGAGCAGTTCTTC. As protein: CASSYLGTGLENEQFF.

The V and J genes are TRBV5-1 and TRBJ1-2; no clear D. Germline CDR1 reads SGHRS; CDR2 reads YFSETQ. Trimming left V 5 bases short and J 7 bases short, with 18 bases between. CDR3 length: 14 amino acids. This CDR3 is CASSFGRADGGYTF. CDR3 in DNA: TGCGCCAGCAGTTTCGGACGCGCAGATGGTGGCTACACCTTC.

The chain joins TRBV18 to TRBJ1-2, with D unresolved. The CDR3 loop spans 14 amino acids. V lost 0 bases to trimming and J lost 2 bases, with 7 bases between them. Germline assignment: CDR1 KGHSH and CDR2 LQKENI. CDR3 in amino acids: CASSPPENNYGYTF. The CDR3 DNA reads as TGTGCCAGCTCACCACCTGAAAACAACTATGGCTACACCTTC.

This clone was detected a few times. The chain employs TRBV2 and TRBJ2-7; 9 bases agree with TRBD1. CDR1 is SNHLY, CDR2 FYNNEI, per germline. This CDR3 comprises 15 residues. Trimming cost V 6 bases and J 4 bases; bases outside gene matches: 10. Here the CDR3 DNA reads TGTGCCAGCAGGGCGGGACAGGGAATAGGTTACGAGCAGTACTTC. The encoded protein is CASRAGQGIGYEQYF. The full variable domain, its missing parts supplied by reference TRBV2 and TRBJ2-7, is EPEVTQTPSHQVTQMGQEVILRCVPISNHLYFYWYRQILGQKVEFLVSFYNNEISEKSEIFDDQFSVERPDGSNFTLKIRSTKLEDSAMYFCASRAGQGIGYEQYFGPGTRLTVT.

J is TRBJ1-1 and V is TRBV7-8; D gene ambiguous. The CDR3 loop spans 14 amino acids. Germline V gene lookup returns CDR1 SGHVS and CDR2 FQNEAQ. V lost 1 base and J 4 bases, leaving 10 bases between the germline ends. The CDR3 coding sequence is TGTGCCAGCAGCTTAGGGCCTGGTGGCACTGAAGCTTTCTTT. It yields the protein CASSLGPGGTEAFF. The full variable domain, completed using reference TRBV7-8 and TRBJ1-1, is GAGVSQSPRYKVAKRGQDVALRCDPISGHVSLFWYQQALGQGPEFLTYFQNEAQLDKSGLPSDRFFAERPEGSVSTLKIQRTQQEDSAVYLCASSLGPGGTEAFFGQGTRLTVV.

The J gene is TRBJ2-7, the V gene TRBV14, with D tentatively TRBD2 (7 bases). The CDR3 is 16 residues long. V was trimmed by 0 bases and J by 0 bases, leaving 12 bases between them. Germline V gene sequence: CDR1 SGHDN, CDR2 FVKESK. In DNA form, the CDR3 reads TGTGCCAGCAGCCAAGAGAGGGGGGGATCCTCCTACGAGCAGTACTTC. As protein: CASSQERGGSSYEQYF.

This clone is categorized as medium-sized (0.01 to 0.1%). This rearrangement joins TRBV2 to TRBJ1-3, with D tentatively TRBD1 (5 bases). Between the trimmed V and J ends, which lost 7 bases and 1 base, there was a span of 11 bases. The CDR3 spans 14 residues. Germline V gives CDR1 SNHLY, CDR2 FYNNEI. The CDR3 spells CASNPGLSGNTIYF. The CDR3 DNA reads as TGTGCCAGCAACCCAGGGTTGTCTGGAAACACCATATATTTT.

The chain combines TRBV7-2 with TRBJ2-1; D is possibly TRBD1 (5 bases). The CDR3 is made up of 15 amino acids. CDR1 is SGHTA, CDR2 FQGNSA, per germline. Trimming shortened V by 0 bases and J by 4 bases, and 10 bases separated the two germline ends. The CDR3 nucleotides are TGTGCCAGCAGCTTAGCGCTTGACAGATACAATGAGCAGTTCTTC. It codes for CASSLALDRYNEQFF. The full variable domain, its missing parts supplied by reference TRBV7-2 and TRBJ2-1, is GAGVSQSPSNKVTEKGKDVELRCDPISGHTALYWYRQSLGQGLEFLIYFQGNSAPDKSGLPSDRFSAERTGGSVSTLTIQRTQQEDSAVYLCASSLALDRYNEQFFGPGTRLTVL.

The CDR3: CASSQGTGVYNEQFF. CDR3 DNA sequence: TGCGCCAGCAGCCAAGGGACAGGGGTCTACAATGAGCAGTTCTTC. The chain joins TRBV4-1 to TRBJ2-1; 9 bases map to TRBD1. Germline V gene sequence: CDR1 MGHRA, CDR2 YSYEKL. The CDR3 has 15 amino acids. The V segment lost 1 base and the J segment 3 bases; nucleotides outside the gene matches: 1.

The chain combines TRBV19 with TRBJ1-1; the D is unclear. Germline lookup yields CDR1 LNHDA and CDR2 SQIVND (reference sequence). Trimming pared 7 bases from V and 5 bases from J, leaving 11 bases between. This CDR3 is 12 amino acids long. CDR3 DNA: TGTGCCAGTACCCGACCGTCAACTGAAGCTTTCTTT. Its translation is CASTRPSTEAFF.

The chain joins TRBV7-9 to TRBJ2-7, with 13 bases identical to TRBD2. After removal of 5 bases from V and 7 bases from J, the junction contained 11 bases not matched to a gene. The CDR3 extends over 16 amino acids. The germline gives CDR1 SEHNR, CDR2 FQNEAQ (reference sequence). CDR3 amino acids: CASSNPGTSGNREQYF. CDR3 nucleotide sequence: TGTGCCAGCAGCAACCCCGGGACTAGCGGGAATCGAGAGCAGTACTTC.

This chain uses TRBV5-6 with TRBJ1-2; 9 positions agree with TRBD1. Per the germline V gene, CDR1 is SGHDT and CDR2 is YYEEEE. The CDR3 is 14 amino acids. The junction had 9 bases not matched to a gene; V was cut back by 5 bases and J by 7 bases. This chain's CDR3 is CASSRRDRVSGYTF. CDR3 in DNA: TGTGCCAGCAGTCGCCGGGACAGGGTATCTGGCTACACCTTC. Together with reference TRBV5-6 and TRBJ1-2, the CDR3 gives the full variable domain: DAGVTQSPTHLIKTRGQQVTLRCSPKSGHDTVSWYQQALGQGPQFIFQYYEEEERQRGNFPDRFSGHQFPNYSSELNVNALLLGDSALYLCASSRRDRVSGYTFGSGTRLTVV.

This chain joins TRBV19 and TRBJ1-5; TRBD1 matches at 7 bases. The junction had 5 bases not matched to a gene; V was cut back by 4 bases and J by 2 bases. The CDR3 extends over 15 amino acids. Germline V lookup: CDR1 LNHDA, CDR2 SQIVND (reference sequence). In DNA form, the CDR3 reads TGTGCCAGTAGTAGGAGACAGGGAGGCAATCAGCCCCAGCATTTT. Residues: CASSRRQGGNQPQHF.

V gene TRBV7-6 combines with J gene TRBJ2-7, with D tentatively TRBD1 (6 bases). CDR3 length: 15 residues. V lost 1 base to trimming and J lost 2 bases, with 12 bases between them. Germline V gene data show CDR1 as SGHVS and CDR2 as FNYEAQ. The CDR3 protein is CASSLGAGAPYEQYF. Written as DNA, the CDR3 is TGTGCCAGCAGCTTAGGGGCAGGGGCCCCCTACGAGCAGTACTTC.

The J gene is TRBJ2-1, the V gene TRBV29-1, with D uncertain. The CDR3 consists of 14 residues. The germline V and J ends were trimmed by 1 base and 9 bases, with 16 bases remaining between them. Germline V gene lookup returns CDR1 SQVTM and CDR2 ANQGSEA. Here the CDR3 reads CSVEASVRRAEQFF. CDR3 coding DNA: TGCAGCGTTGAAGCGTCAGTAAGGCGTGCTGAGCAGTTCTTC.

V gene TRBV6-5 combines with J gene TRBJ2-4, with D possibly TRBD2 on 6 matching bases. The germline V gene encodes CDR1 MNHEY and CDR2 SVGAGI. Trimming pared 5 bases from V and 1 base from J, leaving 9 bases between. CDR3 length equals 14 residues. CDR3 coding DNA: TGTGCCAGCAGTCAGGGACTTGCCAAAAACATTCAGTACTTC. This translates into CASSQGLAKNIQYF.

CDR3 DNA: TGTGCCACGCACGGGGGGACGGAGAACACTGAAGCTTTCTTT. Translated: CATHGGTENTEAFF. The chain joins TRBV10-3 to TRBJ1-1; TRBD1 might be the D (5 bases). The germline V and J ends were trimmed by 10 bases and 1 base, with 16 bases remaining between them. Per the germline V gene, CDR1 is ENHRY and CDR2 is SYGVKD. This CDR3 has 14 residues.

By share of the sample, this clone is large. The gene calls are TRBV19 and TRBJ1-2, with D tentatively TRBD1 (6 bases). V gave up 0 bases and J gave up 8 bases, with 13 bases separating them. Germline CDR1 is LNHDA and CDR2 is SQIVND (reference sequence). The CDR3 runs 14 residues. The CDR3 is CASSIDRQAKGYTF. DNA of the CDR3: TGTGCCAGTAGTATAGATCGACAGGCAAAGGGCTACACCTTC.

In its sample, this clone was seen a few times. This chain links TRBV6-2 or TRBV6-3 with TRBJ1-5; D remains ambiguous. CDR1 is MNHEY, CDR2 SVGEGT, per germline. CDR3 length: 17 residues. The V gene lost 0 bases and the J gene lost 1 base, with 13 bases spanning the gap. The CDR3 DNA reads as TGTGCCAGCAGTTACTCGATGGCGGGGATCAGCAATCAGCCCCAGCATTTT. Protein sequence: CASSYSMAGISNQPQHF.